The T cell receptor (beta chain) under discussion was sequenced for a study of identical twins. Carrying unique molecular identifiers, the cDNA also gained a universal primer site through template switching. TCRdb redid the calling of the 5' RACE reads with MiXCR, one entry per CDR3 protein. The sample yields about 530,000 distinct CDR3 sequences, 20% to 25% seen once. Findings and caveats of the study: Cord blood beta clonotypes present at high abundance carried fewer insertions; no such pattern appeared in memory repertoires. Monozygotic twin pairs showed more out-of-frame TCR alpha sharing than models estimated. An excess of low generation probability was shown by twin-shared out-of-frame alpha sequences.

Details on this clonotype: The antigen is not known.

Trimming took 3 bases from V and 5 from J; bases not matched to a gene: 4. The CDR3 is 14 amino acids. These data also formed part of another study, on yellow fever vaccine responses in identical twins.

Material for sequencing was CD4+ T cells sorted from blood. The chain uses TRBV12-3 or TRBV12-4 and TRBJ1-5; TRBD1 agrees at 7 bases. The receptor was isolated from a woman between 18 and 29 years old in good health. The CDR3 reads CASSFRDSYQPQHF. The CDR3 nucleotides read TGTGCCAGCAGTTTTAGGGACAGCTATCAGCCCCAGCATTTT.